The present T cell receptor beta chain was sequenced within a study of Ad26.COV2.S vaccination and SARS-CoV-2 variants. The germline CDR1 and CDR2 sequences are LNHDA and SQIVND (reference sequence). Between the trimmed V and J ends, which lost 4 bases and 4 bases, there was a span of 10 bases. The CDR3 loop spans 13 amino acids. Broader study findings: Relative to placebo recipients, vaccine recipients exhibited elevated spike-specific TCR breadth.

Of note for this clone: Its cognate antigen is unknown. Additional DNA sequences in this sample encode the identical CDR3.

Generated by immunoSEQ multiplex PCR, the TCRdb table keeps only in-frame clones and is missing some. This repertoire shows around 140,000 clones, 80% to 90% found once; its top ten account for 4.5% to 6%. This sample comprised peripheral blood, obtained after recovery from COVID-19. This chain links TRBV19 with TRBJ1-2; tentatively, D is TRBD1 (6 bases). The receptor's source is a human donor who had recovered from COVID-19. The CDR3 sequence is CASSNGTPYGYTF. CDR3 DNA: TGTGCCAGTAGTAATGGGACACCCTATGGCTACACCTTC.